This T cell receptor beta chain was found in a study of OX40 agonist ivuxolimab in advanced cancers. Looking at the study overall: Ivuxolimab was an agonistic, fully human IgG2 monoclonal antibody directed against OX40 (CD134), a costimulatory receptor. Of the roughly 52 patients in dose escalation, approximately 20 had hepatocellular carcinoma, some 15 had melanoma, 9 had renal cell carcinoma and 9 had head and neck cancer. The point of sequencing TCRbeta in the periphery was to test whether ivuxolimab changed TCR sequence diversity and drove clonal T-cell expansion. Three dose-escalation patients achieved partial responses, one with hepatocellular carcinoma and two with cutaneous melanoma. The paper describes the monotherapy dose-escalation part (N of about 54 patients) of the phase I trial of ivuxolimab. In the dose-escalation cohort, more than 75% of patients were male, and the mean age was approximately 60 years, with a range of about 23 to 90. Intravenous ivuxolimab was administered to patients every 2 weeks at six dose levels: 0.01, 0.1, 0.3, 1.5, 3 and 10 mg/kg. Prior anti-PD-1, anti-PD-L1 or anti-CTLA-4 therapy was permitted, and less than 45% of dose-escalation patients had received checkpoint inhibitors.

For sequencing of the TCRbeta CDR3 region, genomic DNA was extracted from the sorted cells. TCRbeta CDR3 regions were sequenced using the immunoSEQ Assay. As stored in TCRdb, this immuneACCESS dataset retains in-frame rearrangements with V and J assigned. A fraction of the clones does not appear; measured against another copy, unresolved V genes explain less than half of the discrepancy, and the remainder lacks a known reason. This sample has roughly 70,000 clones in its table, and less than 90% of those were observed once. 2.1% of the sample lies in the top ten. As encoded in the germline V gene (reference sequence), CDR1 is LNHNV while CDR2 is YYDKDF. The CDR3, from cysteine to phenylalanine, totals 15 residues. CDR3 DNA is the only sequence kept; it has 45 bases, read in frame from the first base. V has 0 bases trimmed and J has 3 bases trimmed; junction bases matching no gene number 2. The trial excluded patients who had a history of autoimmune disease or were on systemic immunosuppression. Peripheral blood for TCR sequencing was collected from all dose cohorts at baseline, on cycle 4 day 1, and on cycle 7 day 1. Samples came from an open-label, multicenter, first-in-human phase I dose-escalation trial of ivuxolimab. Adults with locally advanced or metastatic melanoma, renal cell, hepatocellular, or head and neck squamous cell carcinoma were enrolled in the trial. Before TCR sequencing, CD4+ T cells and CD8+ T cells from peripheral blood were sorted into separate populations.

With regard to this clone: Its binding antigen is unknown. No base quality information exists; no much larger clone differs at one position.

The research as a whole found: At doses from 0.1 to 3.0 mg/kg, clonal expansion was seen in both CD4+ and CD8+ blood T cells between baseline and week 6. After ivuxolimab, CD8+ T cells had more expanded clones than CD4+ T cells on average. Low levels of normalized T-cell clonal expansion were also seen in some patients who did not respond. The antigen specificity of the peripheral T cells that underwent clonal expansion was not determined. Partial responders in the 0.1-3.0 mg/kg groups had among the lowest normalized peripheral clonal expansion, especially among CD8+ T cells.

The TCR originated in an adult with an advanced solid tumor such as melanoma, head and neck, liver or kidney cancer. Sequenced material: CD4+ or CD8+ T cells sorted from blood, taken in a trial of the OX40 agonist ivuxolimab. Recombination linked TRBV15 to TRBJ2-3, with TRBD1 matching 8 junction bases. The nucleotide sequence reads TGTGCCACCAGCAGAGAGGACAGGGCTACAGATACGCAGTATTTT. This sequence encodes CATSREDRATDTQYF.